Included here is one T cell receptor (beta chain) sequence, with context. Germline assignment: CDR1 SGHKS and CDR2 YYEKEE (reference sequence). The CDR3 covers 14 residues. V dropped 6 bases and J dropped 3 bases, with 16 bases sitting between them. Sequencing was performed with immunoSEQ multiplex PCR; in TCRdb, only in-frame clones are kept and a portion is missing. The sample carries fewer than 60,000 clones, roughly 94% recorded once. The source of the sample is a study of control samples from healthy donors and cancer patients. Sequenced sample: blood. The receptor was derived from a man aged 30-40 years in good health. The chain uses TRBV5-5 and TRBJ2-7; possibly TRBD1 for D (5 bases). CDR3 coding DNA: TGTGCCAGCAACAACGGCGGCAGGGTCTACGAGCAGTACTTC. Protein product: CASNNGGRVYEQYF.